This T cell receptor beta chain was identified in a study of OX40 agonist ivuxolimab in advanced cancers. About the study: Recorded diagnoses for dose-escalation patients were hepatocellular carcinoma, melanoma, renal cell or head and neck cancer. Three patients, one with hepatocellular carcinoma and two with cutaneous melanoma, responded partially.

Libraries were prepared by immunoSEQ multiplex PCR; TCRdb keeps only in-frame clonotypes and omits some of them. The sample lists 61,000 or so clones; about 86% were seen once. At baseline, cycle 4 day 1, and cycle 7 day 1, blood was sampled. Germline assignment: CDR1 KGHSH and CDR2 LQKENI. V lost 6 bases to trimming and J lost 0 bases, with 8 bases between them. This CDR3 has 13 residues. The source of this sequence is an adult with an advanced solid tumor such as melanoma, head and neck, liver or kidney cancer. The input for sequencing was CD4+ or CD8+ T cells sorted from blood, taken in a trial of the OX40 agonist ivuxolimab. The J gene is TRBJ1-2, the V gene TRBV18; D remains ambiguous. CDR3 nucleotides: TGTGCCAGCTCGAGAAGTTCTAACTATGGCTACACCTTC. This sequence encodes CASSRSSNYGYTF.